This section outlines one T cell receptor beta chain sequence together with its context. Authors' methods: Researchers report that nucleated cell counts were estimated from reference gene primer amplification. The method was immunoSEQ multiplex PCR; TCRdb's version includes in-frame clones alone and lacks a portion of them. D and trimming come from the DNA, and the V and J calls and clone size come from that table. The table shows tens of thousands of clones, with about four fifths occurring only once. These data belong to a study of blood T cell repertoires in COVID-19. For the study at large: From the United States, Italy and Spain came samples of acute and convalescent COVID-19. The cDNA or gDNA used as material had been derived from T cells, B-cell-depleted T cells, or PBMCs.

CDR3 size: 15 residues. Trimming left V 0 bases short and J 7 bases short, with 13 bases between. CDR1 is MNHEY, CDR2 SVGAGI, per germline. The receptor comes from an elderly woman with active or convalescent COVID-19. Sequencing was done on a sample of peripheral blood. This chain connects TRBV6-5 to TRBJ1-5; D is unresolved. The CDR3 loop reads CASSYSRHNGQPQHF. The DNA for the CDR3 is TGTGCCAGCAGTTACTCGAGACATAACGGCCAGCCCCAGCATTTT.